Following are 21 T cell receptor beta chains from one sample sequenced in a study of early T cells in non-severe SARS-CoV-2 infection. TCRdb processed the 5' RACE reads anew with MiXCR; each CDR3 protein has one entry. The data contain 20,000 to 25,000 distinct CDR3 sequences, approximately 5% of them singletons. Source material: whole blood. All receptors come from an adult who was a healthcare worker with PCR-confirmed SARS-CoV-2 infection or an uninfected control (not recorded which).

The V gene is TRBV20-1, the J gene TRBJ1-2, with D uncertain. The germline V and J ends were trimmed by 4 bases and 3 bases, with 21 bases remaining between them. The CDR3 is 16 amino acids. Germline CDR1 and CDR2: DFQATT and SNEGSKA (reference sequence). The CDR3 here is CSANIREAELYYGYTF. In DNA, the CDR3 is TGCAGTGCTAATATTCGGGAGGCAGAACTTTACTATGGCTACACCTTC.

This sequence joins TRBV5-6 and TRBJ2-3, with TRBD1 matching over 8 bases. Germline CDR1 reads SGHDT; CDR2 reads YYEEEE. J gave up 9 bases and V 5 bases, and 11 bases lay outside the gene matches. The CDR3 consists of 14 residues. The CDR3 nucleotides read TGTGCCAGCAGGCGGACAGGGAGGTTGGTCACGCAGTATTTT. It translates to CASRRTGRLVTQYF.

The chain employs TRBV6-2 or TRBV6-3 and TRBJ1-1; no clear D gene. Germline V gene sequence: CDR1 MNHEY, CDR2 SVGEGT. V shed 11 bases and J shed 8 bases, with 15 bases lying between them. The CDR3 has 11 amino acids. The chain's CDR3 is CASRLEQEAFF. The CDR3 nucleotides read TGTGCCTCCAGACTGGAGCAGGAAGCTTTCTTT.

This clonotype was seen at least ten times. The rearrangement joins TRBV10-1 to TRBJ1-1, with unresolved D. The V gene's germline CDR1 is WNHNN and CDR2 SYGVQD (reference sequence). The CDR3 runs to 12 residues. Trimming shortened V by 8 bases and J by 3 bases, and 10 bases separated the two germline ends. The CDR3 coding sequence is TGCGCCAGCTCCGACGGCTACACTGAAGCTTTCTTT. Residues: CASSDGYTEAFF.

This clonotype was seen more than once but under ten times. The J gene is TRBJ1-5, the V gene TRBV7-9; no clear D gene. Germline loops: CDR1 SEHNR, CDR2 FQNEAQ (reference sequence). Deletions cut 8 bases from V and 3 bases from J, with 11 bases between. This CDR3 spans 13 amino acids. The CDR3 spells CASGSLNNQPQHF. The CDR3 DNA sequence: TGTGCCAGCGGATCTCTGAACAATCAGCCCCAGCATTTT.

This clonotype was detected ten times or more. The chain has TRBV7-2 and TRBJ2-7; D perhaps matches TRBD1 (6 bases). Trimming took off 5 bases at V and 9 bases at J, with 17 bases between the two ends. Germline V gene data show CDR1 as SGHTA and CDR2 as FQGNSA. This CDR3 contains 13 residues. CDR3 protein: CASSVARTVRQYF. CDR3 nucleotides: TGTGCCAGCAGCGTCGCGCGGACAGTTAGGCAGTACTTC. Complete variable domain (other parts from reference TRBV7-2 and TRBJ2-7): GAGVSQSPSNKVTEKGKDVELRCDPISGHTALYWYRQSLGQGLEFLIYFQGNSAPDKSGLPSDRFSAERTGGSVSTLTIQRTQQEDSAVYLCASSVARTVRQYFGPGTRLTVT.

The J gene is TRBJ2-7, the V gene TRBV7-2, with a tentative D call TRBD1 (6 bases). Between the trimmed V and J ends, which lost 5 bases and 6 bases, there was a span of 20 bases. This CDR3 has 15 amino acids. CDR1 and CDR2 (germline): SGHTA, FQGNSA. Written as DNA, the CDR3 is TGTGCCAGCAGCCACCGGAGACAGGCACCCTCCGAGCAGTACTTC. It encodes CASSHRRQAPSEQYF.

The sample holds many counts of this clonotype. The chain employs TRBV10-3 and TRBJ2-3, with D perhaps matching TRBD1 (7 bases). The CDR3 covers 15 residues. Trimming cost V 6 bases and J 3 bases, with 16 bases left between them. The germline V gene has CDR1 ENHRY and CDR2 SYGVKD. The CDR3 sequence is CAIRYAAGGTDTQYF. CDR3 DNA: TGTGCCATCAGATATGCGGCAGGGGGGACAGATACGCAGTATTTT.

This clonotype was seen at least ten times. This rearrangement joins TRBV5-1 to TRBJ1-1; D uncertain. V lost 0 bases and J lost 0, with 9 bases in between. The CDR3 runs 15 residues. Germline assignment: CDR1 SGHRS and CDR2 YFSETQ. The CDR3 nucleotides are TGCGCCAGCAGCTTGGCCGTCCAGATGAACACTGAAGCTTTCTTT. Translating it yields CASSLAVQMNTEAFF.

This clonotype was observed many times. The rearrangement uses TRBV5-4 and TRBJ1-1; D ambiguous. The CDR3 totals 12 residues. Between the trimmed V and J ends, which lost 3 bases and 5 bases, there was a span of 8 bases. Germline lookup yields CDR1 SGHNT and CDR2 YYREEE (reference sequence). CDR3: CASSSITTEAFF. DNA for the CDR3: TGTGCCAGCAGCTCCATCACGACTGAAGCTTTCTTT.

This clonotype was seen many times. This chain uses TRBV29-1 with TRBJ1-6, with D possibly TRBD1 on 5 matching bases. Germline V gives CDR1 SQVTM, CDR2 ANQGSEA. The CDR3 consists of 13 residues. V was pared by 4 bases and J by 10 bases, with 14 bases between. CDR3 DNA: TGCAGCGTTGGGGATGACAGCAGCTCACCCCTCCACTTT. As protein: CSVGDDSSSPLHF.

This clonotype has only a few counts. This rearrangement joins TRBV6-5 to TRBJ2-4, with D perhaps being TRBD1 or TRBD2 (5 bases each). CDR1 MNHEY and CDR2 SVGAGI come from the germline V gene. Between the trimmed V and J ends, which lost 4 bases and 1 base, there was a span of 11 bases. CDR3 size: 15 residues. CDR3 amino acids: CASSSPGTAKNIQYF. Written as DNA, the CDR3 is TGTGCCAGCAGTTCCCCAGGGACGGCCAAAAACATTCAGTACTTC.

This clonotype was seen many times. The chain employs TRBV3-1 and TRBJ2-5; D uncertain. Germline CDR1 LGHDT, CDR2 YNNKEL (reference sequence). The V end lost 6 bases, the J end lost 2 bases, and 16 bases lay between the germline ends. The CDR3 runs to 15 residues. The CDR3 reads CASSSPVTAQETQYF. The CDR3 DNA reads as TGTGCCAGCAGTAGCCCCGTCACGGCGCAAGAGACCCAGTACTTC.

The chain carries TRBV18 and TRBJ1-1, with D tentatively TRBD1 (5 bases). The germline V gene has CDR1 KGHSH and CDR2 LQKENI. This CDR3 spans 16 amino acids. Between the trimmed V and J ends, which lost 4 bases and 7 bases, there was a span of 22 bases. CDR3 nucleotides: TGTGCCAGCTCACTGGGGCAGGATCCTGCGATAGATGAAGCTTTCTTT. Protein: CASSLGQDPAIDEAFF.

The CDR3 nucleotides read TGTGCCAGCAGCTTCAATCCTGTAGCGGGCCTCTCCTACGAGCAGTACTTC. Translating it yields CASSFNPVAGLSYEQYF. The rearrangement uses TRBV9 and TRBJ2-7; TRBD2 agrees at 7 bases. CDR3 length: 17 residues. CDR1 is SGDLS and CDR2 is YYNGEE in the germline V gene. The V segment lost 4 bases and the J segment 0 bases; nucleotides outside the gene matches: 13.

The chain couples TRBV20-1 to TRBJ2-2; 7 positions agree with TRBD1. CDR1 is DFQATT and CDR2 is SNEGSKA in the germline V gene (reference sequence). The CDR3 sequence is 14 residues long. Losses at the gene ends were 6 bases for V and 0 bases for J; bases not matched to a gene: 4. The CDR3 sequence is CSAKGQPNTGELFF. In DNA, the CDR3 is TGCAGTGCCAAGGGACAGCCGAACACCGGGGAGCTGTTTTTT.

A few counts support this clonotype. This chain uses TRBV7-6 with TRBJ1-1; no firm D call. Per the germline V gene, CDR1 is SGHVS and CDR2 is FNYEAQ. The CDR3 runs 13 residues. Trimming pared 4 bases from V and 1 base from J, leaving 7 bases between. In DNA form, the CDR3 reads TGTGCCAGCAGCTCCGACTCGAACACTGAAGCTTTCTTT. Residues: CASSSDSNTEAFF.

The chain employs TRBV20-1 and TRBJ2-1; 9 bases are shared with TRBD2. Germline CDR1 and CDR2: DFQATT and SNEGSKA (reference sequence). The ends lost 0 bases at V and 10 bases at J; junction bases unmatched: 7. This CDR3 contains 14 residues. The CDR3: CSAREAGGPFEQFF. The CDR3 DNA sequence: TGCAGTGCTAGAGAGGCGGGGGGGCCCTTCGAGCAGTTCTTC.

This clonotype was seen at least ten times. The chain has TRBV5-1 and TRBJ2-3; the D gene could be TRBD1 or TRBD2 (6 bases each). The CDR3 sequence is 14 residues long. V was pared by 9 bases and J by 2 bases, with 16 bases between. The germline V gene has CDR1 SGHRS and CDR2 YFSETQ. CDR3 in amino acids: CATSWGAITDTQYF. CDR3 nucleotides: TGCGCCACCTCATGGGGGGCGATCACAGATACGCAGTATTTT.

CDR3 residues: CASSQDQPFQRGGQYEQYF. CDR3 DNA: TGTGCCAGCAGCCAAGATCAGCCCTTTCAGCGGGGGGGCCAGTACGAGCAGTACTTC. The chain uses TRBV3-1 and TRBJ2-7; 10 positions agree with TRBD2. V lost 0 bases and J lost 4; bases outside the gene matches: 15. Per the germline V gene, CDR1 is LGHDT and CDR2 is YNNKEL (reference sequence). This CDR3 contains 19 residues.

The V gene is TRBV5-6, the J gene TRBJ2-7, with D unresolved. Germline-derived CDR1 and CDR2 are SGHDT and YYEEEE. The V and J ends lost 0 bases and 1 base respectively, with 8 bases between them. This CDR3 contains 14 residues. CDR3 bases: TGTGCCAGCAGCTTGGATATAGGGTCCTACGAGCAGTACTTC. It specifies CASSLDIGSYEQYF. Full variable domain (outside the CDR3, taken from reference TRBV5-6 and TRBJ2-7): DAGVTQSPTHLIKTRGQQVTLRCSPKSGHDTVSWYQQALGQGPQFIFQYYEEEERQRGNFPDRFSGHQFPNYSSELNVNALLLGDSALYLCASSLDIGSYEQYFGPGTRLTVT.